This T cell receptor (beta chain) was observed in a study of cytomegalovirus exposure and HLA in healthy donors. Study-wide context: Earlier, approximately 180 million T cells were analyzed, and about 100 million unique TCR beta sequences were found among them. Findings of the study overall: The authors later linked a missense DCLRE1C variant to TCR beta V- and J-gene trimming.

About this clone: The antigen is unknown.

Primers: 60 Vbeta forward and 13 Jbeta reverse. Clones were read by immunoSEQ multiplex PCR, and TCRdb kept only the in-frame ones, dropping some. This table holds approximately 43,000 clones. The source material was PBMCs. The receptor's source is a young woman in good health and CMV-seronegative.

The CDR3 nucleotides read TGTGCCAGCAGAGGGGACAGGGGTAGGGAGCAGTACTTC. This codes for CASRGDRGREQYF. V and J are TRBV6-6 and TRBJ2-7; 10 nucleotides align to TRBD1. Germline-derived CDR1 and CDR2 are MNHNY and SVGAGI (reference sequence). The V and J ends lost 6 bases and 7 bases, in that order; junction bases with no gene match: 6. The CDR3 contains 13 residues.